A selection of T cell receptor beta chains follows, all from one sample in a study of graft-versus-host responses after intestinal transplantation. No antigen has been identified for these receptors. Using immunoSEQ multiplex PCR, the repertoire was profiled, and TCRdb retains in-frame clones only, with some absent. The data show under 90,000 clones, around 89% seen once. Sequences were derived from unstimulated CD8+ T cells sorted from spleen or lymph node cells, sampled before transplant. These receptors came from a human donor who was the organ donor for an intestinal transplant. CDR3s include the opening cysteine and the closing phenylalanine or tryptophan. The D gene is left open where the match is weak. Some rows mark clone size as missing; the rest say once, few, many or name a class of expanded clone.

cdr3_aa: CASSKFLGGEAFF
cdr3_nt: TGTGCCAGCAGTAAATTTTTAGGAGGTGAAGCTTTCTTT
j_call: TRBJ1-1
clone_size: once
d_call: -
cdr3_length: 13
v_call: TRBV28

cdr3_aa: CASSFGDSNQPQHF
cdr3_nt: TGTGCCAGCAGTTTCGGAGACTCAAATCAGCCCCAGCATTTT
j_call: TRBJ1-5
clone_size: -
d_call: -
cdr3_length: 14
v_call: TRBV28

cdr3_aa: CASSLALVRDTQYF
cdr3_nt: TGTGCCAGCAGCTTAGCACTAGTTAGGGATACGCAGTATTTT
j_call: TRBJ2-3
clone_size: -
d_call: -
cdr3_length: 14
v_call: TRBV11-2

cdr3_aa: CASSATSGGNNEQFF
cdr3_nt: TGTGCCAGCAGCGCAACTAGCGGGGGAAACAATGAGCAGTTCTTC
j_call: TRBJ2-1
clone_size: once
d_call: TRBD2
cdr3_length: 15
v_call: TRBV5-4

cdr3_aa: CASSPGSDQPQHF
cdr3_nt: TGTGCCAGCAGTCCCGGGAGTGATCAGCCCCAGCATTTT
j_call: TRBJ1-5
clone_size: -
d_call: -
cdr3_length: 13
v_call: TRBV28

cdr3_aa: CASSVGERQGNEKLFF
cdr3_nt: TGTGCCAGCAGCGTCGGTGAGAGACAGGGTAATGAAAAACTGTTTTTT
j_call: TRBJ1-4
clone_size: -
d_call: TRBD1
cdr3_length: 16
v_call: TRBV9

cdr3_aa: CASSIDAYSGANVLTF
cdr3_nt: TGTGCCAGTAGTATAGACGCGTACTCTGGGGCCAACGTCCTGACTTTC
j_call: TRBJ2-6
clone_size: few
d_call: -
cdr3_length: 16
v_call: TRBV19

cdr3_aa: CASSSSGGPYGTQYF
cdr3_nt: TGTGCCAGCAGTTCTAGCGGGGGCCCCTACGGGACCCAGTACTTC
j_call: TRBJ2-5
clone_size: -
d_call: TRBD2
cdr3_length: 15
v_call: TRBV27

cdr3_aa: CASSPGRQNYGYTF
cdr3_nt: TGTGCCAGCAGCCCTGGTCGACAGAACTATGGCTACACCTTC
j_call: TRBJ1-2
clone_size: -
d_call: -
cdr3_length: 14
v_call: TRBV5-8

cdr3_aa: CAISDNLGDNYGYTF
cdr3_nt: TGTGCCATCAGTGACAACCTCGGGGATAACTATGGCTACACCTTC
j_call: TRBJ1-2
clone_size: -
d_call: -
cdr3_length: 15
v_call: TRBV10-3

cdr3_aa: CASSPESGSPYNEQFF
cdr3_nt: TGTGCCAGCAGCCCCGAGAGCGGGAGCCCTTACAATGAGCAGTTCTTC
j_call: TRBJ2-1
clone_size: -
d_call: TRBD2
cdr3_length: 16
v_call: TRBV7-9

cdr3_aa: CAWRYQAGGYGEQFF
cdr3_nt: TGTGCCTGGAGATACCAAGCGGGGGGTTATGGGGAGCAGTTCTTC
j_call: TRBJ2-1
clone_size: -
d_call: TRBD2
cdr3_length: 15
v_call: TRBV30

cdr3_aa: CASSSQGHSGNTIYF
cdr3_nt: TGTGCCAGCAGCTCACAGGGACACTCTGGAAACACCATATATTTT
j_call: TRBJ1-3
clone_size: few
d_call: -
cdr3_length: 15
v_call: TRBV7-8

cdr3_aa: CASSPSPRRNYGYTF
cdr3_nt: TGTGCCAGCAGTCCCTCTCCCAGGAGGAACTATGGCTACACCTTC
j_call: TRBJ1-2
clone_size: -
d_call: -
cdr3_length: 15
v_call: TRBV28

cdr3_aa: CASMGGFNQPQHF
cdr3_nt: TGTGCCAGTATGGGAGGGTTCAATCAGCCCCAGCATTTT
j_call: TRBJ1-5
clone_size: -
d_call: -
cdr3_length: 13
v_call: TRBV19

cdr3_aa: CASREGANTEAFF
cdr3_nt: TGCGCCAGCAGGGAGGGGGCGAACACTGAAGCTTTCTTT
j_call: TRBJ1-1
clone_size: -
d_call: TRBD1
cdr3_length: 13
v_call: TRBV10-2

cdr3_aa: CASSPTSGGANEQFF
cdr3_nt: TGTGCCAGCAGCCCCACTAGCGGGGGGGCCAATGAGCAGTTCTTC
j_call: TRBJ2-1
clone_size: -
d_call: TRBD2
cdr3_length: 15
v_call: TRBV4-2

cdr3_aa: CAISEGRGNTGELFF
cdr3_nt: TGTGCCATCAGTGAGGGGCGGGGAAACACCGGGGAGCTGTTTTTT
j_call: TRBJ2-2
clone_size: -
d_call: -
cdr3_length: 15
v_call: TRBV10-3

cdr3_aa: CASSAGQGSGNTIYF
cdr3_nt: TGTGCCAGCAGCGCCGGACAGGGATCTGGAAACACCATATATTTT
j_call: TRBJ1-3
clone_size: -
d_call: TRBD1
cdr3_length: 15
v_call: TRBV9

cdr3_aa: CASSLVNRNQPQHF
cdr3_nt: TGTGCCAGCAGCTTAGTTAACAGGAATCAGCCCCAGCATTTT
j_call: TRBJ1-5
clone_size: -
d_call: -
cdr3_length: 14
v_call: TRBV7-9

cdr3_aa: CASNSVLYGAGAYQPQHF
cdr3_nt: TGTGCCAGCAATTCGGTCCTTTATGGGGCAGGGGCGTACCAGCCCCAGCATTTT
j_call: TRBJ1-5
clone_size: -
d_call: -
cdr3_length: 18
v_call: TRBV28

cdr3_aa: CASRPTENTEAFF
cdr3_nt: TGTGCCAGCAGGCCCACAGAGAACACTGAAGCTTTCTTT
j_call: TRBJ1-1
clone_size: once
d_call: -
cdr3_length: 13
v_call: TRBV5-6